This T cell receptor beta chain came from a study of OX40 agonist ivuxolimab in advanced cancers. As for the study in general: Administration of intravenous ivuxolimab to patients occurred every 2 weeks at 0.01 to 10 mg/kg. Study results and caveats: Expanded clones were, on average, more numerous in CD8+ T cells than in CD4+.

Note on this clone: Its antigen is unknown.

V was shortened by 1 base and J by 3 bases, with 7 bases between the two germline ends. Germline V gene sequence: CDR1 SGHTA, CDR2 FQGNSA. This CDR3 contains 15 residues. Data came from immunoSEQ multiplex PCR; TCRdb stores just in-frame clones and leaves some out. The sample holds some 19,000 clones, nearly 85% seen once. The clonotype originates from an adult with an advanced solid tumor such as melanoma, head and neck, liver or kidney cancer. This sequence joins TRBV7-2 and TRBJ1-6; D is unclear. The specimen was CD4+ or CD8+ T cells sorted from blood, collected in a trial of the OX40 agonist ivuxolimab. DNA for the CDR3: TGTGCCAGCAGCTTAGGCCACAACTATAATTCACCCCTCCACTTT. It codes for CASSLGHNYNSPLHF.